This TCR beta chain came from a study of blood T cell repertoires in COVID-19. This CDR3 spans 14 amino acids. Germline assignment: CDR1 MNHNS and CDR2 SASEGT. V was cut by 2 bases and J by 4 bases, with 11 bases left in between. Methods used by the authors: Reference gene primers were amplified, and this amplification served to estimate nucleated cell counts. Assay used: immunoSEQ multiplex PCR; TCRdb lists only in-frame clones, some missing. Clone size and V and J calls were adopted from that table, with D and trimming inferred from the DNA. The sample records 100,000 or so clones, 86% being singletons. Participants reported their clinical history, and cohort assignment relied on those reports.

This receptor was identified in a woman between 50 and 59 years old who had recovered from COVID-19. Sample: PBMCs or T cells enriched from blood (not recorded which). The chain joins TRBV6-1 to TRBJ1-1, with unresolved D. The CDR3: CASSERSPGTEAFF. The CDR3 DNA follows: TGTGCCAGCAGTGAACGGTCACCGGGCACTGAAGCTTTCTTT.